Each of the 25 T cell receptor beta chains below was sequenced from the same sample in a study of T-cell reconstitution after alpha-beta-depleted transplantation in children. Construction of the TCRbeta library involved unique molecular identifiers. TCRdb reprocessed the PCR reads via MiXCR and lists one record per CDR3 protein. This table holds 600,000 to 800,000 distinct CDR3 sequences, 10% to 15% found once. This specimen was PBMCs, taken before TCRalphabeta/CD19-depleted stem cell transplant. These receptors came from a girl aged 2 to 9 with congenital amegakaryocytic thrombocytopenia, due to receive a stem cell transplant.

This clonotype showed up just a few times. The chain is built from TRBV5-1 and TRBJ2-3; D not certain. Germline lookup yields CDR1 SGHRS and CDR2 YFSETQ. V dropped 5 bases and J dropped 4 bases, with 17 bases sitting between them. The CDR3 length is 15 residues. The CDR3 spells CASRRTLVGSDTQYF. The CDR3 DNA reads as TGCGCCAGCAGGCGAACATTAGTGGGTTCAGATACGCAGTATTTT. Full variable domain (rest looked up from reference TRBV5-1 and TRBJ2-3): KAGVTQTPRYLIKTRGQQVTLSCSPISGHRSVSWYQQTPGQGLQFLFEYFSETQRNKGNFPGRFSGRQFSNSRSEMNVSTLELGDSALYLCASRRTLVGSDTQYFGPGTRLTVL.

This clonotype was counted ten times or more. In DNA, the CDR3 is TGCGCCAGCAGCTTGAATGGGCCCGAGCAGTACTTC. Amino acid sequence: CASSLNGPEQYF. The chain combines TRBV5-1 with TRBJ2-7; D unresolved. The CDR3 spans 12 residues. V shed 1 base and J shed 6 bases, with 8 bases lying between them. Looked up from germline, CDR1 is SGHRS and CDR2 is YFSETQ.

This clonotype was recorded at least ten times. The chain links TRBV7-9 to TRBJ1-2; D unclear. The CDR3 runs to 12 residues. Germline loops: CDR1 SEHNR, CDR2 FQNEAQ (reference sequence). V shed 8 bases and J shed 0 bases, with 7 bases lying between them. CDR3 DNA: TGTGCCAGCTCACCAGCTAACTATGGCTACACCTTC. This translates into CASSPANYGYTF. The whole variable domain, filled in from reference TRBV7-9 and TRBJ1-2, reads DTGVSQNPRHKITKRGQNVTFRCDPISEHNRLYWYRQTLGQGPEFLTYFQNEAQLEKSRLLSDRFSAERPKGSFSTLEIQRTEQGDSAMYLCASSPANYGYTFGSGTRLTVV.

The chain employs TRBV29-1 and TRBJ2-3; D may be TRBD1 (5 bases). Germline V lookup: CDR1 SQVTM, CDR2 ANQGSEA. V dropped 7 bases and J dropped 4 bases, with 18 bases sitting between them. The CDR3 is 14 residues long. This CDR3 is CSALGQGRPDTQYF. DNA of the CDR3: TGCAGCGCCCTCGGGCAGGGAAGACCAGATACGCAGTATTTT.

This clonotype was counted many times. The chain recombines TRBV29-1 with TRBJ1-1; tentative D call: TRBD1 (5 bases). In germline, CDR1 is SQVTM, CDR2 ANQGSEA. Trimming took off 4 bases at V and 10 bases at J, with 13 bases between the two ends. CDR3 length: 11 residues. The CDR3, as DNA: TGCAGCGTTGTAGTGGGGCGAGGAGCTTTCTTT. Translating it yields CSVVVGRGAFF.

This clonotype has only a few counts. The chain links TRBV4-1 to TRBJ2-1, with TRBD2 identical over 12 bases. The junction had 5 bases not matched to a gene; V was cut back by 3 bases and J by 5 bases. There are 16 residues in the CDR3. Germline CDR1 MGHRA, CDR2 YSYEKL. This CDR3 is CASSHRLAGGNNEQFF. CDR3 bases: TGCGCCAGCAGCCACCGTCTAGCGGGAGGGAACAATGAGCAGTTCTTC.

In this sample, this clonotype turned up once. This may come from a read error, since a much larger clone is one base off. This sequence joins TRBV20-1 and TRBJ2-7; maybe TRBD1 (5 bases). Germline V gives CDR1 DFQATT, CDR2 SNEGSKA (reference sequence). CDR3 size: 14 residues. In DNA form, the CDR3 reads TGCAGTGCGCCCAACGCAGGGTACTCCTACGAGCAGTGCTTC. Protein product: CSAPNAGYSYEQCF.

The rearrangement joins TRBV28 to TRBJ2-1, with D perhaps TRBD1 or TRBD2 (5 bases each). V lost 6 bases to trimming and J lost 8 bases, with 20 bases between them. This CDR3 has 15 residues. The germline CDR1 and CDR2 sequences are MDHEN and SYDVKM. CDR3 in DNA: TGTGCCAGCAGCATATTACGTTATCGAGGGGATGAGCAGTTCTTC. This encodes CASSILRYRGDEQFF.

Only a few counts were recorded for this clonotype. CDR3 bases: TGTGCCAGCAGACAAATTACTAGCGGGCCGAACAATGAGCAGTTCTTC. Amino acid sequence: CASRQITSGPNNEQFF. The chain carries TRBV12-3 or TRBV12-4 and TRBJ2-1; 9 nucleotides match TRBD2. V lost 6 bases to trimming and J lost 5 bases; unmatched junction nucleotides: 11. CDR3 length: 16 residues.

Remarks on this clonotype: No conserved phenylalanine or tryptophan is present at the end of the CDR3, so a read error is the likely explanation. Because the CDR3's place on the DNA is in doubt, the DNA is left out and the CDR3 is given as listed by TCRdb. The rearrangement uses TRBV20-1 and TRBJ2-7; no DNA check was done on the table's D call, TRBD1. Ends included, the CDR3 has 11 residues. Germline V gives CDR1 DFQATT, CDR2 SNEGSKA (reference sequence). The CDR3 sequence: CSARDNKPPTL.

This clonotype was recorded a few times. CDR3 coding DNA: TGTGCCAGCAGTTCCCCCTCTGCTGAGGGTGACGAGCAGTACTTC. Amino acids: CASSSPSAEGDEQYF. The chain has TRBV28 and TRBJ2-7; TRBD2 might be the D (5 bases). The CDR3 consists of 15 residues. Germline V lookup: CDR1 MDHEN, CDR2 SYDVKM. The V end was cut by 4 bases, the J end by 5 bases, with 18 bases between.

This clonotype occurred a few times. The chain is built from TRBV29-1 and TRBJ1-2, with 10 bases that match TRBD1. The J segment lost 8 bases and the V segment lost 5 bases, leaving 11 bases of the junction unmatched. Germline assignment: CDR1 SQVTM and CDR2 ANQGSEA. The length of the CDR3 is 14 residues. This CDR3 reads CSVSPGQGTGGYTF. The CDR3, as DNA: TGCAGCGTTTCCCCGGGACAGGGGACAGGGGGCTACACCTTC.

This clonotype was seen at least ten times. The CDR3 sequence: CASRGLAGLISTDTQYF. The CDR3 DNA is TGTGCCAGCAGAGGACTAGCGGGACTAATTAGCACAGATACGCAGTATTTT. This chain links TRBV12-3 or TRBV12-4 with TRBJ2-3; 12 nucleotides agree with TRBD2. The CDR3 extends over 17 amino acids. The trim removed 6 bases at V and 0 bases at J, leaving 7 bases unmatched.

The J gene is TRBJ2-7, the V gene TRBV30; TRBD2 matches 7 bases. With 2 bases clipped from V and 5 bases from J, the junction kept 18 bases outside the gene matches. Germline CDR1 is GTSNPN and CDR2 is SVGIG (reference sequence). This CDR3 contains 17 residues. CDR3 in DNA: TGTGCCTGGAGTTATGGGCGGCAAGCGGGGCCGCTGAACGAGCAGTACTTC. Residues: CAWSYGRQAGPLNEQYF. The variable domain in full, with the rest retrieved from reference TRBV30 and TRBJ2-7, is SQTIHQWPATLVQPVGSPLSLECTVEGTSNPNLYWYRQAAGRGLQLLFYSVGIGQISSEVPQNLSASRPQDRQFILSSKKLLLSDSGFYLCAWSYGRQAGPLNEQYFGPGTRLTVT.

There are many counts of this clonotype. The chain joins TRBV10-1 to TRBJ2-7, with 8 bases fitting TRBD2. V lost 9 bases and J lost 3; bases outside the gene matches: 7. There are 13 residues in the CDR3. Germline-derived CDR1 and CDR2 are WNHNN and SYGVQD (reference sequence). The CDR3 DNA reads TGCGCCAGTACTAGCGGAGTGGGCTACGAGCAGTACTTC. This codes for CASTSGVGYEQYF.

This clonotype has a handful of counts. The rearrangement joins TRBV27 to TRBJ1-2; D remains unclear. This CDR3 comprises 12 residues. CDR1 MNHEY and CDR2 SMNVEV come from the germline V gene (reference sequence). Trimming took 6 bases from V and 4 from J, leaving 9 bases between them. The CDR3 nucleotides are TGTGCCAGCAGATCCGGCGTCTATGGCTACACCTTC. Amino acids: CASRSGVYGYTF.

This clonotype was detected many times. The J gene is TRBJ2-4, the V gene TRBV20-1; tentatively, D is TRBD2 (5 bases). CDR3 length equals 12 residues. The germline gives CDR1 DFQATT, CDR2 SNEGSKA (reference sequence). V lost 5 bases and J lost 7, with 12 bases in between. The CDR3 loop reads CSADSERNIQYF. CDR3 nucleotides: TGCAGTGCTGACTCGGAGCGGAACATTCAGTACTTC.

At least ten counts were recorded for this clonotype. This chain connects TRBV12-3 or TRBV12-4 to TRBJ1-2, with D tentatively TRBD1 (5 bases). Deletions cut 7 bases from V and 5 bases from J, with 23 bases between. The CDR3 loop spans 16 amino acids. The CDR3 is CASTQQKTVIGYGYTF. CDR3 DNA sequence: TGTGCCAGCACCCAACAAAAGACAGTAATTGGTTATGGCTACACCTTC.

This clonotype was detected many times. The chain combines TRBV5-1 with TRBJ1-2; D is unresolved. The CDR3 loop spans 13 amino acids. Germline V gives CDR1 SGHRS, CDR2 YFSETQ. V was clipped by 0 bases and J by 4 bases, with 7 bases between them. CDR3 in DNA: TGCGCCAGCAGCTTGGAGGGAGGCTATGGCTACACCTTC. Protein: CASSLEGGYGYTF.

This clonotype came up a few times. CDR3 protein: CAREEGLLGTQYF. The DNA of the CDR3 is TGTGCCAGAGAGGAGGGCCTATTAGGTACGCAGTATTTT. The rearrangement uses TRBV21-1 and TRBJ2-3; whether TRBD2, the table's D call, matches the DNA was not checked. TRBV21-1 is annotated as a pseudogene. This CDR3 region has 13 residues.

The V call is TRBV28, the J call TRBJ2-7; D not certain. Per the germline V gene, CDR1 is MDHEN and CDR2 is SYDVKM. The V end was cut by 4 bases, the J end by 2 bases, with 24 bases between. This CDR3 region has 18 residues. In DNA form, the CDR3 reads TGTGCCAGCAGTTCATGCGTGACACATCCTGGGCCTACCTACGAGCAGTACTTC. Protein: CASSSCVTHPGPTYEQYF.

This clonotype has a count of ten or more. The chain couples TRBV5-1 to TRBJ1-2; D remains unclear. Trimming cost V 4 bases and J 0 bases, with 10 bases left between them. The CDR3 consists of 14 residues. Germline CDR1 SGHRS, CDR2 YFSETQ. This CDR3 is CASSPDGSNYGYTF. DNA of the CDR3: TGCGCCAGCAGCCCGGACGGATCTAACTATGGCTACACCTTC.

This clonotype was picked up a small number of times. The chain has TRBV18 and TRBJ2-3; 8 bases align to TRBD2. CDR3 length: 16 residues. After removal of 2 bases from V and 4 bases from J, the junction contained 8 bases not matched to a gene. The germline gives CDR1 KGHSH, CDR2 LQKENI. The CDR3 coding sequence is TGTGCCAGCTCACCAGAGGCGGGAGGTCGCCCAGATACGCAGTATTTT. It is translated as CASSPEAGGRPDTQYF. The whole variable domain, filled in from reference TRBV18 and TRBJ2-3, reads NAGVMQNPRHLVRRRGQEARLRCSPMKGHSHVYWYRQLPEEGLKFMVYLQKENIIDESGMPKERFSAEFPKEGPSILRIQQVVRGDSAAYFCASSPEAGGRPDTQYFGPGTRLTVL.

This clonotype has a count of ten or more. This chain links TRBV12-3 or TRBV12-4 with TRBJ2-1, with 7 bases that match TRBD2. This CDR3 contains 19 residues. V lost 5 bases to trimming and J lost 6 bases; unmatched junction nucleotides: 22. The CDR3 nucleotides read TGTGCCAGCAGTCACATACATTCGGCTAGCGGATTGCCTTCCAATGAGCAGTTCTTC. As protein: CASSHIHSASGLPSNEQFF.

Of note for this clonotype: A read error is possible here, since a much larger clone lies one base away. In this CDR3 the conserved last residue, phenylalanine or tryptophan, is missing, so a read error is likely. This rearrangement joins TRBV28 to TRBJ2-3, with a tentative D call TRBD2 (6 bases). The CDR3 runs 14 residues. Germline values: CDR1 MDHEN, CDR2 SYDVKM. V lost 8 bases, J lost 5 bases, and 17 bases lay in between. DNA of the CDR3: TGTGCCAGCTCCGGGGGAGGCCCCATAGATACGCAGTATTAT. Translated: CASSGGGPIDTQYY.